These 20 T cell receptor beta chains share one sample of origin, sequenced in a study of blood T cell repertoires in COVID-19. Method: immunoSEQ multiplex PCR; TCRdb's copy keeps in-frame clones and lacks some. This table holds about 210,000 clones, roughly four fifths found once. Sequenced material: peripheral blood. The source is a woman aged 35 to 49 with active or convalescent COVID-19.

The chain is built from TRBV2 and TRBJ2-1; 11 bases align to TRBD1. Trimming removed 6 bases from V and 5 bases from J; junction bases left unmatched: 6. Germline values: CDR1 SNHLY, CDR2 FYNNEI. The CDR3 is made up of 15 amino acids. The CDR3 DNA reads as TGTGCCAGCAGCGGCCGGACAGGGGGCCACAATGAGCAGTTCTTC. As protein: CASSGRTGGHNEQFF.

The rearrangement joins TRBV30 to TRBJ1-5; 8 positions match TRBD1. Germline values: CDR1 GTSNPN, CDR2 SVGIG (reference sequence). This CDR3 region has 15 residues. The V gene end was trimmed by 3 bases and the J gene end by 2 bases; junction bases not matched to a gene: 6. Written as DNA, the CDR3 is TGTGCCTGGAGGAACCCGGGACAGGGCAATCAGCCCCAGCATTTT. This gives the protein CAWRNPGQGNQPQHF.

This clone turned up a few times. The chain links TRBV3-1 (or the pseudogene TRBV3-2) to TRBJ1-5; D uncertain. CDR3 length equals 13 residues. V was shortened by 0 bases and J by 5 bases, with 5 bases between the two germline ends. Germline V gene lookup returns CDR1 LGHDT and CDR2 YNNKEL (reference sequence). Written as DNA, the CDR3 is TGTGCCAGCAGCCAAGATCGTGATCAGCCCCAGCATTTT. Amino acid sequence: CASSQDRDQPQHF.

The CDR3 coding sequence is TGTGCCAGCAGCTTAGCCCAGGGGACTAATGAAAAACTGTTTTTT. The encoded protein is CASSLAQGTNEKLFF. The chain is built from TRBV11-3 and TRBJ1-4; perhaps TRBD1 as D (6 bases). Trimming removed 1 base from V and 2 bases from J, with 8 bases in between. This CDR3 is built from 15 residues. Per the germline V gene, CDR1 is SGHNT and CDR2 is YENEEA.

The chain is built from TRBV5-4 and TRBJ1-5; 8 nucleotides agree with TRBD1. CDR3 length: 15 amino acids. Trimming at V came to 0 bases and at J to 7 bases, leaving 6 bases not matched to a gene. Germline CDR1 SGHNT, CDR2 YYREEE (reference sequence). CDR3 DNA sequence: TGTGCCAGCAGCTTGGACAGGGGGGAAGGGCAGCCCCAGCATTTT. Translated, it gives CASSLDRGEGQPQHF.

The chain employs TRBV7-2 and TRBJ1-2; D is possibly TRBD1 (6 bases). V was clipped by 1 base and J by 3 bases, with 24 bases between them. The germline V gene encodes CDR1 SGHTA and CDR2 FQGNSA. The CDR3 has 19 residues. CDR3 coding DNA: TGTGCCAGCAGCTTAGTAACGGGGGGCTTTTATGGTAGGGACTATGGCTACACCTTC. It yields the protein CASSLVTGGFYGRDYGYTF.

This clone was found once. The chain uses TRBV5-6 and TRBJ2-7, with D possibly being TRBD2 (5 bases). Trimming left V 4 bases short and J 5 bases short, with 13 bases between. CDR3 size: 13 residues. The V gene's germline CDR1 is SGHDT and CDR2 YYEEEE. The CDR3 DNA reads as TGTGCCAGCAGCGGAGGAGCCCAGGACGAGCAGTACTTC. Amino acid sequence: CASSGGAQDEQYF.

The chain has TRBV19 and TRBJ2-3; 14 nucleotides line up with TRBD2. The CDR3 totals 17 residues. V lost 5 bases, J lost 2 bases, and 6 bases stayed unmatched. Germline CDR1 is LNHDA and CDR2 is SQIVND (reference sequence). The DNA of the CDR3 is TGTGCCAGTAGTCCCAGGACTAGCGGGGGGACCACAGATACGCAGTATTTT. It encodes CASSPRTSGGTTDTQYF. Full variable domain (remainder filled in from reference TRBV19 and TRBJ2-3): DGGITQSPKYLFRKEGQNVTLSCEQNLNHDAMYWYRQDPGQGLRLIYYSQIVNDFQKGDIAEGYSVSREKKESFPLTVTSAQKNPTAFYLCASSPRTSGGTTDTQYFGPGTRLTVL.

V is TRBV2 and J is TRBJ2-2; 12 positions agree with TRBD2. V lost 2 bases, J lost 5 bases, and 6 bases stayed unmatched. The CDR3 has 17 residues. Per the germline V gene, CDR1 is SNHLY and CDR2 is FYNNEI. CDR3 amino acids: CASSEWSSGRATGELFF. Here the CDR3 DNA reads TGTGCCAGCAGTGAATGGTCTAGCGGGAGGGCAACCGGGGAGCTGTTTTTT.

V is TRBV2 and J is TRBJ1-1, with 8 bases matching TRBD1. The CDR3 consists of 14 residues. The germline V gene has CDR1 SNHLY and CDR2 FYNNEI. V dropped 4 bases and J dropped 1; count of bases not matched to a gene: 2. The CDR3 DNA follows: TGTGCCAGCAGTGCCGACAGGGGGAACACTGAAGCTTTCTTT. This gives the protein CASSADRGNTEAFF.

V gene TRBV15 combines with J gene TRBJ2-2, with D maybe TRBD1 (6 bases). The CDR3 extends over 17 amino acids. From germline, CDR1 is LNHNV and CDR2 YYDKDF (reference sequence). V was clipped by 1 base and J by 3 bases, with 15 bases between them. CDR3 DNA sequence: TGTGCCACCAGCAGAGCTTGGGGGCCCACCTACACCGGGGAGCTGTTTTTT. Translated: CATSRAWGPTYTGELFF.

V and J are TRBV5-4 and TRBJ1-3; 8 positions match TRBD1. Germline lookup yields CDR1 SGHNT and CDR2 YYREEE (reference sequence). The CDR3 contains 15 residues. V trimming: 4 bases; J trimming: 0 bases; junction bases outside the gene matches: 3. CDR3 sequence reads: CASSVTGGSGNTIYF. The CDR3 region has the DNA TGTGCCAGCAGCGTAACAGGGGGCTCTGGAAACACCATATATTTT.

This clone was detected once. The chain employs TRBV3-1 (or the pseudogene TRBV3-2) and TRBJ1-2, with D unclear. From germline, CDR1 is LGHDT and CDR2 YNNKEL (reference sequence). The germline V and J ends were trimmed by 4 bases and 7 bases, with 13 bases remaining between them. This CDR3 spans 13 amino acids. CDR3 DNA: TGTGCCAGCAGCCCCTTAGCGCCCGCTGGCTACACCTTC. It is translated as CASSPLAPAGYTF.

This clone was observed a single time. This rearrangement joins TRBV27 to TRBJ1-1; TRBD1 matches 7 bases. With V trimmed by 5 bases and J by 1 base, 7 bases remained unmatched. The CDR3 runs to 15 residues. Germline assignment: CDR1 MNHEY and CDR2 SMNVEV (reference sequence). The CDR3 loop reads CASSAFDRANTEAFF. The CDR3 DNA reads TGTGCCAGCAGTGCATTCGACAGGGCGAACACTGAAGCTTTCTTT.

The CDR3, as DNA: TGTGCCATCAAGATACAGGACTCCTACGAGCAGTACTTC. Translation: CAIKIQDSYEQYF. The chain is built from TRBV10-3 and TRBJ2-7; tentative D call: TRBD1 (5 bases). CDR3 length: 13 amino acids. Between the trimmed V and J ends, which lost 7 bases and 0 bases, there was a span of 10 bases. In germline, CDR1 is ENHRY, CDR2 SYGVKD.

This chain connects TRBV7-3 to TRBJ2-2; 16 nucleotides align to TRBD2. The germline CDR1 and CDR2 sequences are SGHTA and FQGTGA. V lost 5 bases to trimming and J lost 4 bases; unmatched junction nucleotides: 7. The CDR3 consists of 18 residues. The CDR3 bases are TGTGCCAGCAGCCTTATGGGACTAGCGGGAGGGCTCACCGGGGAGCTGTTTTTT. Its protein is CASSLMGLAGGLTGELFF.

V gene TRBV3-1 (or the pseudogene TRBV3-2) combines with J gene TRBJ2-1, with D hard to call. The CDR3 consists of 14 residues. The V gene lost 0 bases and the J gene lost 6 bases, with 9 bases spanning the gap. CDR1 is LGHDT and CDR2 is YNNKEL in the germline V gene (reference sequence). CDR3 sequence: CASSQDGAGNEQFF. CDR3 bases: TGTGCCAGCAGCCAAGACGGTGCAGGCAATGAGCAGTTCTTC.

The chain employs TRBV11-2 and TRBJ1-4; 7 bases align to TRBD1. This CDR3 spans 17 amino acids. CDR1 is SGHAT and CDR2 is FQNNGV in the germline V gene. The J segment lost 0 bases and the V segment lost 0 bases, leaving 4 bases of the junction unmatched. CDR3: CASSLDPTGATNEKLFF. In nucleotides, the CDR3 is TGTGCCAGCAGCTTAGATCCAACAGGGGCAACTAATGAAAAACTGTTTTTT.

CDR3 in amino acids: CASRSTQETQYF. The CDR3, as DNA: TGTGCCAGCAGATCAACACAAGAGACCCAGTACTTC. The J gene is TRBJ2-5, the V gene TRBV6-6, with D unresolved. V lost 6 bases, J lost 2 bases, and 7 bases lay in between. Germline assignment: CDR1 MNHNY and CDR2 SVGAGI (reference sequence). This CDR3 is 12 amino acids long.

The chain employs TRBV29-1 and TRBJ1-1; 9 nucleotides match TRBD1. Germline CDR1 reads SQVTM; CDR2 reads ANQGSEA. The CDR3 is 12 amino acids. The V gene end was trimmed by 1 base and the J gene end by 9 bases; junction bases not matched to a gene: 3. The CDR3 protein is CSVEGDRVQAFF. The CDR3 DNA reads as TGCAGCGTTGAAGGGGACAGGGTGCAAGCTTTCTTT.